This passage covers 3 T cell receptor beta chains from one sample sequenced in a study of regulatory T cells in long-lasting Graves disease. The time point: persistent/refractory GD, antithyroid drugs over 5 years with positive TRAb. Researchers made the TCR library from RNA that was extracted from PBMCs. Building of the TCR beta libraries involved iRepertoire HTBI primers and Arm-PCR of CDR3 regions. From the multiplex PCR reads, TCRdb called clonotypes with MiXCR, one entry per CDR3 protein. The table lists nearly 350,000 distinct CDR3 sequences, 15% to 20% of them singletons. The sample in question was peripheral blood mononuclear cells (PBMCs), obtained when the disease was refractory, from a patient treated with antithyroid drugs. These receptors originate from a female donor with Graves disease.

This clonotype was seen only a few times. CDR3 coding DNA: TGTGCCAGCAGTTCAGCCAAGGGAAACACCATATATTTT. Translated: CASSSAKGNTIYF. The rearrangement uses TRBV7-3 and TRBJ1-3; no definite D call. This CDR3 comprises 13 residues. CDR1 is SGHTA, CDR2 FQGTGA, per germline. Trimming removed 6 bases at V and 4 bases at J, with 10 bases between.

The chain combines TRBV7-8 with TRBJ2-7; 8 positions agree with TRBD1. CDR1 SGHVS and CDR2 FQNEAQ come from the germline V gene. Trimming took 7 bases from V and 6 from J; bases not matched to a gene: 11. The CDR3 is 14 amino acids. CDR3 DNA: TGTGCCAGCACCACTCGGACAGGGCCCTCCGAGCAGTACTTC. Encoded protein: CASTTRTGPSEQYF.

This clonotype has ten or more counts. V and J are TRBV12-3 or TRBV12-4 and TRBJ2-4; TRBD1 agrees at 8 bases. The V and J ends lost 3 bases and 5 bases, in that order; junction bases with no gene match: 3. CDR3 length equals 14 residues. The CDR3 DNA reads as TGTGCCAGCAGTTTGTCAGGGGGCCAAAACATTCAGTACTTC. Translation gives CASSLSGGQNIQYF.